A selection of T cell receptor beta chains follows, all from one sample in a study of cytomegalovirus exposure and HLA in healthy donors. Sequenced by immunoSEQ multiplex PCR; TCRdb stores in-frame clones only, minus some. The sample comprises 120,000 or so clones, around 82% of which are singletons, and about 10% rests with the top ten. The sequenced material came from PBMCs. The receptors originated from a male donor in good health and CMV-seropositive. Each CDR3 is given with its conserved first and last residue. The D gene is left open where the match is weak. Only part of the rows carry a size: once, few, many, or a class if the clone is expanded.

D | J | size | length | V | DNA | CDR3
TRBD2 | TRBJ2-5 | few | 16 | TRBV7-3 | TGTGCCAGCAGCCGTGGGACTAGCGGGAGTGGAGAGACCCAGTACTTC | CASSRGTSGSGETQYF
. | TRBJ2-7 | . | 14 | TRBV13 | TGTGCCAGCAGCCTCGGGGAGCGGGCCTACGAGCAGTACTTC | CASSLGERAYEQYF
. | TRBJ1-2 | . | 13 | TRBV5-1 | TGCGCCAGCAGCTTGGTGACAGGAGGTGGCTACACCTTC | CASSLVTGGGYTF
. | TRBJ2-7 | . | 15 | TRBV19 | TGTGCCAGTAGTATTGAACTAGCTCCCTTCTACGAGCAGTACTTC | CASSIELAPFYEQYF
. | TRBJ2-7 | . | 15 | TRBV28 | TGTGCCAGCAGTTTATACCGGGAGATCCCCTACGAGCAGTACTTC | CASSLYREIPYEQYF
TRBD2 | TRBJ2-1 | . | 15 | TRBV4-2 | TGTGCCAGCAGTCACGGGAGGGCCAGCTACAATGAGCAGTTCTTC | CASSHGRASYNEQFF
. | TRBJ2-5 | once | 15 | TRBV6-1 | TGTGCCAGCAGTGAGGCAGGGCCCTACCAAGAGACCCAGTACTTC | CASSEAGPYQETQYF
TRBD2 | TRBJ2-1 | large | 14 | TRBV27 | TGTGCCAGCAGACTAGCGGGAGGGGGGAATGAGCAGTTCTTC | CASRLAGGGNEQFF
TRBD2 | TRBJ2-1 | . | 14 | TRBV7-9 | TGTTCCAGCAGCCCGGGACTATCATACAATGAGCAGTTCTTC | CSSSPGLSYNEQFF
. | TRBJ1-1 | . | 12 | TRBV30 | TGTGCCCTTCAATCACGGGGCACTGAAGCTTTCTTT | CALQSRGTEAFF
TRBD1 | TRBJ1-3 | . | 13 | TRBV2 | TGTGCCAGCAGCGAGGGGGCCGGACTCACCATATATTTT | CASSEGAGLTIYF
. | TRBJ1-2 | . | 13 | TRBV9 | TGTGCCAGCAGCGTAGGAGGGAGCTATGGCTACACCTTC | CASSVGGSYGYTF
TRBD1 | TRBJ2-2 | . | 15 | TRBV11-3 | TGTGCCAGCAGCCCTAGACAGGGAGACACCGGGGAGCTGTTTTTT | CASSPRQGDTGELFF
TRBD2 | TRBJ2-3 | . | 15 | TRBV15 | TGTGCCACCAGCGTAGCGGGAGCACCCACAGATACGCAGTATTTT | CATSVAGAPTDTQYF
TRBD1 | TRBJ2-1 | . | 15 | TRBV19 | TGTGCCAGTCTGGGGGGGGGACAGGGGCACAATGAGCAGTTCTTC | CASLGGGQGHNEQFF
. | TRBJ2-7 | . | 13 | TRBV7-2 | TGTGCCAGCAGCCTACAAAGGGGTCCCCAGCAGTACTTC | CASSLQRGPQQYF